A single sample is the source of the 13 T cell receptor beta chains below, sequenced in a study of CXCR3-negative and CXCR3-positive naive CD8 T cells. Findings of the study overall: Hydrophobicity was higher for TRB CDR3s found in CXCR3-positive naive cells than in CXCR3-negative naive cells.

The libraries of TRB cDNA were prepared using 5' RACE with UMI labels. TCRdb re-called the 5' RACE reads; every CDR3 protein appears as one record, without DNA. In total, the table holds under 85,000 distinct CDR3 sequences. Their antigens remain unidentified. Sequenced material: naive CXCR3+ CD8+ T cells from blood. Subset reported: CD45RO-CCR7+CD27+CD95- naive CD8+ T cells expressing CXCR3 (TNR3+). Receptors were obtained from a human donor in good health. Some clones in this sample may be carry-over from other donors' samples.

V gene TRBV14 combines with J gene TRBJ2-3; the D call of TRBD2 rests on TCRdb alone, since no DNA is present to check it. From germline, CDR1 is SGHDN and CDR2 FVKESK. This CDR3 has 15 amino acids. This CDR3 reads CASSQGDSTADTQYF.

The J gene is TRBJ2-3, the V gene TRBV29-1; absent DNA, TCRdb's TRBD2 call cannot be checked. The CDR3 covers 15 residues. CDR1 and CDR2 from the germline V gene are SQVTM and ANQGSEA. The CDR3 loop reads CSVDSPASNTDTQYF.

The genes are TRBV7-9 and TRBJ2-5; without DNA, the TCRdb call of TRBD2 cannot be checked. CDR3 size: 15 residues. The V gene's germline CDR1 is SEHNR and CDR2 FQNEAQ (reference sequence). Here the CDR3 reads CASSPERGAGETQYF.

The V call is TRBV7-9, the J call TRBJ2-1; TCRdb's D gene call, TRBD2, goes unchecked for lack of DNA. The CDR3 is 15 residues long. The V gene's germline CDR1 is SEHNR and CDR2 FQNEAQ (reference sequence). The chain's CDR3 is CASSLVLAEKDEQFF.

The genes are TRBV4-3 and TRBJ1-5; TCRdb gives TRBD1 as the D gene, but with no DNA this cannot be confirmed. The germline V gene has CDR1 LGHNA and CDR2 YSLEER. The CDR3 is made up of 15 amino acids. The CDR3 sequence is CASSQDRGRSQPQHF.

This sequence joins TRBV7-6 and TRBJ2-5; TCRdb's D call, TRBD2, is unchecked because there is no DNA. Germline V lookup: CDR1 SGHVS, CDR2 FNYEAQ. This CDR3 contains 16 residues. The CDR3 spells CASSSGSGGLRETQYF.

The chain combines TRBV5-4 with TRBJ2-1; TCRdb's D gene call, TRBD1, goes unchecked for lack of DNA. Germline V gene lookup returns CDR1 SGHNT and CDR2 YYREEE (reference sequence). The CDR3 is 13 residues long. The CDR3: CAMAGQGYNEQFF.

The J gene is TRBJ1-1, the V gene TRBV5-6; there is no DNA to check the TCRdb D call of TRBD1. The CDR3 covers 14 residues. The germline V gene encodes CDR1 SGHDT and CDR2 YYEEEE. CDR3 amino acids: CASSPRGLNTEAFF.

CDR3 sequence: CASSPRTSGGAGEQFF. The chain links TRBV18 to TRBJ2-1; absent DNA, TCRdb's TRBD2 call cannot be checked. Germline CDR1 is KGHSH and CDR2 is LQKENI. This CDR3 spans 16 amino acids. The full variable domain, with the rest looked up from reference TRBV18 and TRBJ2-1, is NAGVMQNPRHLVRRRGQEARLRCSPMKGHSHVYWYRQLPEEGLKFMVYLQKENIIDESGMPKERFSAEFPKEGPSILRIQQVVRGDSAAYFCASSPRTSGGAGEQFFGPGTRLTVL.

V is TRBV10-3 and J is TRBJ1-5; TCRdb's D call of TRBD1 is untestable without DNA. There are 12 residues in the CDR3. Germline V gene sequence: CDR1 ENHRY, CDR2 SYGVKD. The CDR3 here is CAIKGEDQPQHF.

The rearrangement links TRBV7-9 to TRBJ1-4. CDR1 SEHNR and CDR2 FQNEAQ come from the germline V gene (reference sequence). This CDR3 has 13 residues. The CDR3 loop reads CASGSGDDEKLFF.

V usage is TRBV12-3 or TRBV12-4 and J usage is TRBJ1-5; TCRdb selects TRBD1, and the lack of DNA leaves this call unchecked. The CDR3 runs 13 residues. The CDR3 reads CASSTGPHQPQHF.

The gene calls are TRBV29-1 and TRBJ2-3. The CDR3 totals 12 residues. CDR1 is SQVTM, CDR2 ANQGSEA, per germline. CDR3 region: CSVVTDVGTQYF.